The clone carrying this T cell receptor (beta chain) was observed many times. Its antigen remains unknown. The sample belongs to a study of CD8 T cells in ankylosing spondylitis. The study, taken as a whole, reports: Enrichment of disease-linked clones was reportedly significant in matched ankylosing spondylitis synovial fluid.

The CDR3 is 16 residues long. Per germline, CDR1 SGDLS and CDR2 YYNGEE. V lost 4 bases and J 3 bases, leaving 19 bases between the germline ends. 5'-RACE, quantitative and with molecular barcodes, yielded the TCR beta libraries. Each CDR3 protein is one row after TCRdb ran MiXCR on the 5' RACE reads. The sample yields about 39,000 distinct CDR3 sequences, approximately 3.6% seen once. This receptor was taken from a female donor with ankylosing spondylitis or in good health (not recorded which). Material: blood, either unsorted or a sorted T cell fraction (not recorded which). The rearrangement uses TRBV9 and TRBJ1-2; the D gene is possibly TRBD1 (6 bases). The CDR3 is CASSTRTGHGDYGYTF. CDR3 in DNA: TGTGCCAGCAGCACCCGAACGGGACACGGTGACTATGGCTACACCTTC.